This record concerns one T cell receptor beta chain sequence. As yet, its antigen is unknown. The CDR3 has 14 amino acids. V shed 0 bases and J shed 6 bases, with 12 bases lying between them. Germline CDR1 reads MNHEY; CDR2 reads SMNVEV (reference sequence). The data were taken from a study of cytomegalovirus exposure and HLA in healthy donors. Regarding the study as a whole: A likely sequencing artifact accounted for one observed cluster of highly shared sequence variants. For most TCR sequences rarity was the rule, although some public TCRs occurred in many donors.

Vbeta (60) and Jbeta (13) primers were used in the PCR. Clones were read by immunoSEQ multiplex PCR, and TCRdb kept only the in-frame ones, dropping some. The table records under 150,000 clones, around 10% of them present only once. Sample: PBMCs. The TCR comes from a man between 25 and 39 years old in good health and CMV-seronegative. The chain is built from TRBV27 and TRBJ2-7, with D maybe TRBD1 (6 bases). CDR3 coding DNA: TGTGCCAGCAGTTTATCGCAGGGGCCCCTCGAGCAGTACTTC. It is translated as CASSLSQGPLEQYF.